Presented here are 16 T cell receptor beta chains from one specimen sequenced in a study of T cell repertoires in ileal Crohn's disease. Repertoires were generated with immunoSEQ multiplex PCR, while TCRdb's copy carries only in-frame clones and drops some. Of under 20,000 clones detected, 75% to 90% appear once; the ten largest clones hold around a tenth. Sequenced sample: ileal tissue. The source of these receptors is an adult with Crohn's disease.

In this sample, this clone turned up once. The chain is built from TRBV9 and TRBJ2-3; TRBD2 matches at 14 bases. The CDR3 is 16 residues long. CDR1 SGDLS and CDR2 YYNGEE come from the germline V gene. The ends lost 4 bases at V and 6 bases at J; junction bases unmatched: 7. CDR3 residues: CASSFGLAGGRDTQYF. For the CDR3, the DNA is TGTGCCAGCAGCTTCGGACTAGCGGGGGGCCGGGATACGCAGTATTTT.

The chain carries TRBV5-3 and TRBJ1-4; TRBD1 is a possible D gene (6 bases). TRBV5-3 is treated as an ORF (open reading frame) with a function not yet certain. The CDR3 is 12 residues long. Trimming took off 5 bases at V and 7 bases at J, with 9 bases between the two ends. This CDR3 is CARRAGVEKLFF. The CDR3 coding sequence is TGTGCCAGAAGGGCAGGGGTTGAAAAACTGTTTTTT.

The chain is built from TRBV5-6 and TRBJ1-5; TRBD1 agrees at 9 bases. CDR1 and CDR2 (germline): SGHDT, YYEEEE. Trimming took 2 bases from V and 6 from J; bases not matched to a gene: 12. This CDR3 region has 17 residues. Here the CDR3 reads CASSLRLGQGKTQPQHF. CDR3 nucleotide sequence: TGTGCCAGCAGCTTACGGCTGGGACAGGGAAAGACTCAGCCCCAGCATTTT. Supplemented by reference TRBV5-6 and TRBJ1-5, the full variable domain reads DAGVTQSPTHLIKTRGQQVTLRCSPKSGHDTVSWYQQALGQGPQFIFQYYEEEERQRGNFPDRFSGHQFPNYSSELNVNALLLGDSALYLCASSLRLGQGKTQPQHFGDGTRLSIL.

The V gene is TRBV30, the J gene TRBJ2-7; the D gene is possibly TRBD1 (6 bases). Trimming shortened V by 3 bases and J by 2 bases, and 14 bases separated the two germline ends. This CDR3 is built from 14 residues. CDR1 is GTSNPN, CDR2 SVGIG, per germline (reference sequence). The CDR3 spells CAWRAGTQTYEQYF. The CDR3 coding sequence is TGTGCCTGGAGGGCCGGGACACAAACCTACGAGCAGTACTTC.

This clone came up once. The V and J genes are TRBV18 and TRBJ1-4; 7 bases map to TRBD1. The CDR3 is made up of 14 amino acids. In germline, CDR1 is KGHSH, CDR2 LQKENI. V was pared by 3 bases and J by 8 bases, with 6 bases of the junction left unmatched. The CDR3 sequence: CASSPTGFREKLFF. CDR3 nucleotides: TGTGCCAGCTCACCGACAGGGTTTCGGGAAAAACTGTTTTTT.

The chain is built from TRBV7-3 and TRBJ1-1; 7 bases agree with TRBD1. V was pared by 5 bases and J by 4 bases, with 7 bases of the junction left unmatched. The CDR3 sequence is 14 residues long. The germline V gene encodes CDR1 SGHTA and CDR2 FQGTGA. Written as DNA, the CDR3 is TGTGCCAGCAGCCTCGAGGACAGGACCACTGAAGCTTTCTTT. This gives the protein CASSLEDRTTEAFF.

The rearrangement joins TRBV5-4 to TRBJ1-6; D not certain. The CDR3 is made up of 13 amino acids. The germline CDR1 and CDR2 sequences are SGHNT and YYREEE (reference sequence). Trimming cost V 4 bases and J 8 bases, with 10 bases left between them. In DNA, the CDR3 is TGTGCCAGCAGCCCGGACTGGGATTCACCCCTCCACTTT. The encoded protein is CASSPDWDSPLHF.

This clone was recorded once. V usage is TRBV6-5 and J usage is TRBJ2-3; D possibly corresponds to TRBD2 (6 bases). With 10 bases removed from V and 6 bases from J, the gap between germline ends came to 8 bases. The CDR3 is 10 amino acids. Per germline, CDR1 MNHEY and CDR2 SVGAGI. The CDR3 is CATRGDTQYF. The CDR3 DNA is TGTGCCACCCGGGGGGATACGCAGTATTTT.

The chain joins TRBV6-5 to TRBJ2-7; 10 bases are shared with TRBD1. This CDR3 contains 15 residues. Germline V gene lookup returns CDR1 MNHEY and CDR2 SVGAGI. V lost 0 bases, J lost 3 bases, and 2 bases stayed unmatched. CDR3 in amino acids: CASSYSTGGFYEQYF. The DNA for the CDR3 is TGTGCCAGCAGTTACTCGACAGGGGGCTTCTACGAGCAGTACTTC.

This rearrangement joins TRBV5-6 to TRBJ1-3, with TRBD1 matching 8 bases. Trimming at V came to 4 bases and at J to 4 bases, leaving 4 bases not matched to a gene. Germline assignment: CDR1 SGHDT and CDR2 YYEEEE. This CDR3 is built from 14 residues. The CDR3 loop is CASSRQGPGNTIYF. The DNA for the CDR3 is TGTGCCAGCAGCAGACAGGGGCCCGGAAACACCATATATTTT. Looking up the rest from reference TRBV5-6 and TRBJ1-3 gives the full variable domain: DAGVTQSPTHLIKTRGQQVTLRCSPKSGHDTVSWYQQALGQGPQFIFQYYEEEERQRGNFPDRFSGHQFPNYSSELNVNALLLGDSALYLCASSRQGPGNTIYFGEGSWLTVV.

This rearrangement joins TRBV15 to TRBJ2-1, with D perhaps TRBD2 (6 bases). Per the germline V gene, CDR1 is LNHNV and CDR2 is YYDKDF (reference sequence). V dropped 1 base and J dropped 5 bases, with 18 bases sitting between them. This CDR3 has 17 residues. The CDR3 region is CATSRAKGRTGDNEQFF. DNA for the CDR3: TGTGCCACCAGCAGAGCCAAGGGGAGGACTGGTGACAATGAGCAGTTCTTC.

V is TRBV2 and J is TRBJ2-5; a weak D match, TRBD2 (6 bases). The CDR3 has 16 residues. Per the germline V gene, CDR1 is SNHLY and CDR2 is FYNNEI. Trimming took 6 bases from V and 5 from J, leaving 22 bases between them. CDR3 protein: CASRPRQGGSGETQYF. CDR3 bases: TGTGCCAGCAGACCCCGGCAGGGAGGTTCCGGGGAGACCCAGTACTTC.

The chain employs TRBV10-3 and TRBJ1-1; D uncertain. V lost 1 base and J lost 5, with 11 bases in between. The CDR3 runs 14 residues. CDR1 is ENHRY and CDR2 is SYGVKD in the germline V gene. The CDR3 nucleotides read TGTGCCATCAGTGAGTGGGAGGGCCCGACTGAAGCTTTCTTT. This gives the protein CAISEWEGPTEAFF.

This rearrangement joins TRBV29-1 to TRBJ1-1; TRBD1 might be the D (5 bases). V lost 6 bases and J 1 base, leaving 15 bases between the germline ends. The CDR3 length is 14 residues. Per germline, CDR1 SQVTM and CDR2 ANQGSEA. The CDR3 DNA reads as TGCAGCGTGTCCCTCAGGGATGGGAACACTGAAGCTTTCTTT. It codes for CSVSLRDGNTEAFF.

The rearrangement links TRBV19 to TRBJ1-5; 10 bases are shared with TRBD1. V lost 3 bases, J lost 5 bases, and 13 bases stayed unmatched. Germline V gene data show CDR1 as LNHDA and CDR2 as SQIVND (reference sequence). The CDR3 sequence is 18 residues long. CDR3 bases: TGTGCCAGTAGTATGGCACATACCGGGACAGGGGAACATCAGCCCCAGCATTTT. This translates into CASSMAHTGTGEHQPQHF.

This clone has a single count. The chain joins TRBV6-6 to TRBJ1-5; possible D gene TRBD1, 6 bases. The V and J ends lost 6 bases and 4 bases respectively, with 13 bases between them. The CDR3 is 14 amino acids. CDR1 and CDR2 from the germline V gene are MNHNY and SVGAGI (reference sequence). The CDR3 bases are TGTGCCAGCAGGACAGGAGGAGTGAATCAGCCCCAGCATTTT. It translates to CASRTGGVNQPQHF.